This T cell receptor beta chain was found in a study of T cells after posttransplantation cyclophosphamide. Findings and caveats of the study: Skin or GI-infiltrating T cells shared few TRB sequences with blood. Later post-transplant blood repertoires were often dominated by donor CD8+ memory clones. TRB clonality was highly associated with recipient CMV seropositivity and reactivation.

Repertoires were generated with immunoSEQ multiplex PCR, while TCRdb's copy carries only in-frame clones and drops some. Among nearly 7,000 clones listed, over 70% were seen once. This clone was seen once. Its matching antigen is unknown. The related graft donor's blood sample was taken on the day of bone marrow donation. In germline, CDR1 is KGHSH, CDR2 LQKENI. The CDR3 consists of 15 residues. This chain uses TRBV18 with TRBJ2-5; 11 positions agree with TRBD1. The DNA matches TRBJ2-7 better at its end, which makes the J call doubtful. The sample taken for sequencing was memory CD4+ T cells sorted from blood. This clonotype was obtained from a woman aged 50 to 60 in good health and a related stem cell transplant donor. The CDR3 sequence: CASSPWGTGGYEQYF. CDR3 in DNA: TGTGCCAGCTCACCATGGGGGACAGGGGGCTACGAGCAGTACTTC.